The rows below give T cell receptor beta chains drawn from one sample of a study of beta chain features in type 1 diabetes. The table came from immunoSEQ multiplex PCR; TCRdb's copy has only in-frame clones and leaves some out. The table lists 810,000 or so clones, roughly 15% of them singletons, with 0.02% to 0.03% in the top ten. The specimen sequenced was naive CD4+ T cells from blood. These receptors all stem from a woman aged 18-29 years in good health. Both conserved end residues are part of each CDR3. D genes are given only for firm matches. Size is omitted from some rows. Given values are once, few, many or a class for expanded clones.

j_gene: TRBJ2-2; d_gene: -; abundance: -; v_gene: TRBV18; CDR3aa: CASSPDRNTGELFF; CDR3nt: TGTGCCAGCTCACCAGACAGGAACACCGGGGAGCTGTTTTTT
j_gene: TRBJ2-1; d_gene: -; abundance: -; v_gene: TRBV14; CDR3aa: CVSSFGGVLNEQFF; CDR3nt: TGTGTCTCCTCGTTTGGAGGGGTCCTCAATGAGCAGTTCTTC
j_gene: TRBJ2-3; d_gene: -; abundance: few; v_gene: TRBV5-6; CDR3aa: CASTSGLPNTDTQYF; CDR3nt: TGTGCCAGCACATCTGGACTACCTAACACAGATACGCAGTATTTT
j_gene: TRBJ2-1; d_gene: TRBD2; abundance: few; v_gene: TRBV29-1; CDR3aa: CSVLAGGGNEQFF; CDR3nt: TGCAGCGTACTAGCGGGAGGGGGTAATGAGCAGTTCTTC
j_gene: TRBJ2-6; d_gene: TRBD1; abundance: -; v_gene: TRBV5-1; CDR3aa: CASTQTGGANVLTF; CDR3nt: TGCGCCAGCACCCAGACAGGGGGGGCCAACGTCCTGACTTTC
j_gene: TRBJ2-5; d_gene: -; abundance: few; v_gene: TRBV5-6; CDR3aa: CASSTGQQETQYF; CDR3nt: TGTGCCAGCAGCACCGGACAGCAAGAGACCCAGTACTTC
j_gene: TRBJ2-1; d_gene: -; abundance: -; v_gene: TRBV9; CDR3aa: CASSPREISYNEQFF; CDR3nt: TGTGCCAGCAGCCCCAGGGAGATCTCCTACAATGAGCAGTTCTTC
j_gene: TRBJ2-3; d_gene: -; abundance: few; v_gene: TRBV28; CDR3aa: CASSAPRGRDTQYF; CDR3nt: TGTGCCAGCAGTGCTCCCAGGGGGAGGGATACGCAGTATTTT
j_gene: TRBJ2-2; d_gene: TRBD2; abundance: -; v_gene: TRBV7-9; CDR3aa: CASIRTSGNTGELFF; CDR3nt: TGTGCCAGCATTCGGACTAGCGGGAACACCGGGGAGCTGTTTTTT
j_gene: TRBJ2-1; d_gene: -; abundance: -; v_gene: TRBV29-1; CDR3aa: CNFGNGAQQFF; CDR3nt: TGCAACTTTGGAAACGGGGCCCAGCAGTTCTTC
j_gene: TRBJ2-4; d_gene: -; abundance: few; v_gene: TRBV7-9; CDR3aa: CASSASLAAWAKNIQYF; CDR3nt: TGTGCCAGCAGCGCCTCACTAGCCGCCTGGGCCAAAAACATTCAGTACTTC
j_gene: TRBJ1-1; d_gene: -; abundance: few; v_gene: TRBV7-9; CDR3aa: CASSLISYTEAFF; CDR3nt: TGTGCCAGCAGCCTTATCTCATACACTGAAGCTTTCTTT
j_gene: TRBJ2-7; d_gene: -; abundance: -; v_gene: TRBV19; CDR3aa: CASREGFEQYF; CDR3nt: TGTGCCAGTAGAGAAGGTTTCGAGCAGTACTTC
j_gene: TRBJ2-3; d_gene: TRBD2; abundance: few; v_gene: TRBV7-3; CDR3aa: CASRTGTSGTDTQYF; CDR3nt: TGTGCCAGCAGGACCGGGACTAGCGGTACAGATACGCAGTATTTT
j_gene: TRBJ2-7; d_gene: TRBD1; abundance: -; v_gene: TRBV7-2; CDR3aa: CASRTDRVSYEQYF; CDR3nt: TGTGCCAGCAGAACGGACAGGGTCAGTTACGAGCAGTACTTC
j_gene: TRBJ1-1; d_gene: -; abundance: few; v_gene: TRBV6-5; CDR3aa: CASSYVGGLGTEAFF; CDR3nt: TGTGCCAGCAGTTACGTCGGGGGGCTGGGCACTGAAGCTTTCTTT
j_gene: TRBJ2-7; d_gene: -; abundance: -; v_gene: TRBV7-9; CDR3aa: CASSPDSDVPEQYF; CDR3nt: TGTGCCAGCAGCCCGGACTCAGACGTGCCGGAGCAGTACTTC
j_gene: TRBJ2-2; d_gene: TRBD2; abundance: -; v_gene: TRBV18; CDR3aa: CASSPPSSGSTGELFF; CDR3nt: TGTGCCAGCTCACCACCGTCTAGCGGGAGTACCGGGGAGCTGTTTTTT
j_gene: TRBJ2-1; d_gene: TRBD1; abundance: few; v_gene: TRBV14; CDR3aa: CASSFQQGREQFF; CDR3nt: TGTGCCAGCAGCTTCCAACAGGGGCGGGAGCAGTTCTTC
j_gene: TRBJ2-7; d_gene: -; abundance: few; v_gene: TRBV27; CDR3aa: CASSPYQDLTNYEQYF; CDR3nt: TGTGCCAGCAGTCCCTATCAGGACTTAACGAACTACGAGCAGTACTTC
j_gene: TRBJ1-2; d_gene: -; abundance: few; v_gene: TRBV7-9; CDR3aa: CASSQGAAGTYGYTF; CDR3nt: TGTGCCAGCAGCCAAGGGGCTGCCGGGACGTATGGCTACACCTTC
j_gene: TRBJ2-5; d_gene: TRBD1; abundance: -; v_gene: TRBV28; CDR3aa: CASTSRGQGMLETQYF; CDR3nt: TGTGCCAGCACCTCACGAGGACAGGGGATGCTGGAGACCCAGTACTTC
j_gene: TRBJ1-4; d_gene: TRBD1; abundance: -; v_gene: TRBV9; CDR3aa: CASSKPGTGDEKLFF; CDR3nt: TGTGCCAGCAGCAAACCCGGGACAGGGGATGAAAAACTGTTTTTT
j_gene: TRBJ2-7; d_gene: -; abundance: -; v_gene: TRBV5-6; CDR3aa: CASSALQGYEQYF; CDR3nt: TGTGCCAGCAGCGCACTACAGGGCTACGAGCAGTACTTC
j_gene: TRBJ2-1; d_gene: -; abundance: few; v_gene: TRBV5-1; CDR3aa: CASSLSVALYNEQFF; CDR3nt: TGCGCCAGCAGCCTCTCGGTAGCGCTCTACAATGAGCAGTTCTTC
j_gene: TRBJ2-7; d_gene: TRBD2; abundance: few; v_gene: TRBV7-9; CDR3aa: CASSLLGGSYYEQYF; CDR3nt: TGTGCCAGCAGCTTATTGGGCGGGAGTTACTACGAGCAGTACTTC
j_gene: TRBJ2-5; d_gene: -; abundance: few; v_gene: TRBV15; CDR3aa: CATSPVSQGYWVTQETQYF; CDR3nt: TGTGCCACCAGCCCTGTCTCGCAGGGGTATTGGGTGACCCAAGAGACCCAGTACTTC
j_gene: TRBJ1-1; d_gene: -; abundance: -; v_gene: TRBV7-3; CDR3aa: CASSSGSGTEAFF; CDR3nt: TGTGCCAGCAGCTCCGGGTCGGGCACTGAAGCTTTCTTT
j_gene: TRBJ2-1; d_gene: -; abundance: -; v_gene: TRBV5-4; CDR3aa: CASSLRGGIWNEQFF; CDR3nt: TGTGCCAGCAGCTTGAGGGGCGGGATCTGGAATGAGCAGTTCTTC
j_gene: TRBJ2-7; d_gene: -; abundance: few; v_gene: TRBV18; CDR3aa: CASSPPGTAYEQYF; CDR3nt: TGTGCCAGCTCACCACCGGGGACCGCCTACGAGCAGTACTTC
j_gene: TRBJ1-2; d_gene: TRBD1; abundance: few; v_gene: TRBV7-9; CDR3aa: CASSPGTGLYGYGYTF; CDR3nt: TGTGCCAGCAGCCCCGGGACAGGGTTGTACGGCTATGGCTACACCTTC
j_gene: TRBJ2-1; d_gene: -; abundance: few; v_gene: TRBV5-1; CDR3aa: CASRRARNNEQFF; CDR3nt: TGCGCCAGCAGACGGGCCCGTAACAATGAGCAGTTCTTC
j_gene: TRBJ2-1; d_gene: TRBD2; abundance: -; v_gene: TRBV4-1; CDR3aa: CASSQGPPGTSGYNEQFF; CDR3nt: TGCGCCAGCAGCCAAGGTCCCCCCGGGACTAGCGGGTACAATGAGCAGTTCTTC